The rows below give T cell receptor beta chains drawn from one sample of a study of radiation and T cells in renal cell carcinoma. TCRdb's copy holds only in-frame clones and misses some; the assay was immunoSEQ multiplex PCR. The sample has tens of thousands of clones, around 86% seen once; the top ten hold 20% to 25%. Source: blood, taken from a patient whose treatment included radiotherapy and nephrectomy. The receptors here all came from a woman between 50 and 59 years old with renal cell carcinoma. Each CDR3 is given with its conserved first and last residue. A D gene is named only where the DNA matches it firmly. Clone size, where shown, is once, few, many, or a class for clones that have expanded.

v_gene	j_gene	d_gene	abundance	CDR3nt	CDR3aa
TRBV18	TRBJ1-1	TRBD1	.	TGTGCCAGCTCACCCGGACAGGGGAATGAAGCTTTCTTT	CASSPGQGNEAFF
TRBV4-3	TRBJ2-3	TRBD2	.	TGCGCCAGCAGCCAAGGCCCCGGGACTAGCTTAGATACGCAGTATTTT	CASSQGPGTSLDTQYF
TRBV7-8	TRBJ2-2	.	.	TGTGCCAGCAGCTTACTGTCTACCGGGGAGCTGTTTTTT	CASSLLSTGELFF
TRBV5-1	TRBJ2-5	TRBD1	once	TGCGCCAGCAGCTCCGGAAACTCGGACAGGGGGCGGGAATCCCAGTACTTC	CASSSGNSDRGRESQYF
TRBV19	TRBJ1-2	.	.	TGTGCCAGTAGTACAATCGAGGCGGGTAGCTATGGCTACACCTTC	CASSTIEAGSYGYTF
TRBV28	TRBJ1-5	TRBD1	.	TGTGCCAGCAGCTCAGGGGGCGGCAATCAGCCCCAGCATTTT	CASSSGGGNQPQHF
TRBV7-9	TRBJ2-7	.	.	TGTGCCAGCAGCTTTGGACAGTCGTCCTACGAGCAGTACTTC	CASSFGQSSYEQYF
TRBV9	TRBJ2-5	.	.	TGTGCCAGCAGCGTAGGGGCAAACCCCCAAGAGACCCAGTACTTC	CASSVGANPQETQYF
TRBV10-2	TRBJ2-1	.	.	TGCGCCAGCAGCCCTGACAGTTTAGGCTACAATGAGCAGTTCTTC	CASSPDSLGYNEQFF
TRBV4-3	TRBJ2-7	.	few	TGCGCCAGCAGCCAAGAGGACCTGGGATGGTACGAGCAGTACTTC	CASSQEDLGWYEQYF
TRBV6-1	TRBJ2-1	TRBD2	.	TGTGCCAGCAGTAGTACCGGGACTAGCGGCTTCTTC	CASSSTGTSGFF
TRBV19	TRBJ2-7	TRBD2	.	TGTGCCAGTAGTAGAACCTTAGCGGGAGAAGCCTACGAGCAGTACTTC	CASSRTLAGEAYEQYF
TRBV6-5	TRBJ1-6	TRBD1	.	TGTGCCAGCAGTTACTCGGACAGGGGTTGGGGTTCACCCCTCCACTTT	CASSYSDRGWGSPLHF
TRBV7-2	TRBJ2-2	TRBD1	.	TGTGCCAGCATCATACAACAGGGGGCGAACACCGGGGAGCTGTTTTTT	CASIIQQGANTGELFF
TRBV18	TRBJ1-5	TRBD1	.	TGTGCCAGCTCACCTGGCTTAGACAGGGGTGGCAATCAGCCCCAGCATTTT	CASSPGLDRGGNQPQHF
TRBV7-2	TRBJ2-7	.	.	TGTGCCAGCAGCCCGACCCCCCGGGGTACCTACGAGCAGTACTTC	CASSPTPRGTYEQYF
TRBV5-6	TRBJ1-1	.	.	TGTGCCAGCAGCTTGGCGGTCAGGAACACTGAAGCTTTCTTT	CASSLAVRNTEAFF
TRBV7-9	TRBJ1-4	.	once	TGTGCCAGCAGCATTAGTCGTGGACAGCAGATAGGTAATGAAAAACTGTTTTTT	CASSISRGQQIGNEKLFF
TRBV30	TRBJ2-5	.	.	TGTGCCTGGAGTGTTGGAGGGACTTTAGAGACCCAGTACTTC	CAWSVGGTLETQYF
TRBV6-1	TRBJ2-3	.	.	TGTGCCAGCAGTGAAGTTGGGCAATCAGATACGCAGTATTTT	CASSEVGQSDTQYF
TRBV5-1	TRBJ1-3	.	.	TGCGCCAGCAGCTTGGGGGCCCTACTTGTCGGTGGAAACACCATATATTTT	CASSLGALLVGGNTIYF
TRBV19	TRBJ1-2	.	few	TGTGCCAGTAGGACTCACCGGGGGCTTAACTATGGCTACACCTTC	CASRTHRGLNYGYTF
TRBV19	TRBJ2-7	.	.	TGTGCCAGTAGTATTCAGGCGGGTCCAACCTACGAGCAGTACTTC	CASSIQAGPTYEQYF
TRBV27	TRBJ2-4	TRBD1	.	TGTGCCAGCAGTCGGGGACAGGGGAAATCGGTGAACATTCAGTACTTC	CASSRGQGKSVNIQYF
TRBV4-1	TRBJ1-5	.	.	TGCGCCAGCAGCCAAGATCGGGGACAGCCCCAGCATTTT	CASSQDRGQPQHF
TRBV28	TRBJ1-2	TRBD1	once	TGTGCCACCTCTCCGGGACAGGACTATGGCTACACCTTC	CATSPGQDYGYTF
TRBV2	TRBJ2-2	.	.	TGTGCCAGCAGTCAAGGGGCGTCAGGTGGGGAGCTGTTTTTT	CASSQGASGGELFF
TRBV28	TRBJ2-7	.	.	TGTGCCAGCTCGATTGTCTACGAGCAGTACTTC	CASSIVYEQYF
TRBV20-1	TRBJ2-7	.	.	TGCAGTGCTATATCCGTGCCACTTCAGTACTTC	CSAISVPLQYF
TRBV19	TRBJ2-5	.	.	TGTGCCAGTAGTTACGGGCAAGAGACCCAGTACTTC	CASSYGQETQYF
TRBV5-4	TRBJ2-3	.	.	TGTGCCAGCACTGACTGGGCCGCAGATACGCAGTATTTT	CASTDWAADTQYF
TRBV5-1	TRBJ2-7	TRBD1	.	TGCGCCAGCAGCCCGGTCGTGGGGACAGGGGACTCCTACGAGCAGTACTTC	CASSPVVGTGDSYEQYF